This is a list of T cell receptor beta chains from one sample in a study of CD8 T cells in Susac syndrome. TCRdb re-analysed the immunoSEQ multiplex PCR reads in MiXCR, keeping a single row per CDR3 protein. The sample lists about 150,000 distinct CDR3 sequences, approximately 95% seen once, with 0.15% to 0.2% in the top ten. Sequencing used CD4+ T cells from PBMCs. The receptors were sampled from a human donor with Susac syndrome. Both conserved end residues are part of each CDR3. D genes are given only for firm matches. Size tells how often a clone was seen (once, few, many) or the class of an expanded clone, and some rows leave it out.

>TRBV6-2/TRBV6-3|TRBJ2-7|-|-
TGTGCCAGTTTCGCCAGGGGAGCCTCCTACGAGCAGTACTTC
CASFARGASYEQYF
>TRBV7-8|TRBJ2-7|-|-
TGTGCCAGCAGCTTAGGCCCAGCGCGGGAGCAGTACTTC
CASSLGPAREQYF
>TRBV6-4|TRBJ2-1|-|-
TGTGCCAGCAGTGACTCGATAGGAAATGAGCAGTTCTTC
CASSDSIGNEQFF
>TRBV6-5|TRBJ1-6|-|-
TGTGCCAGCAGTACCCGGGAGGGGAATTCACCCCTCCACTTT
CASSTREGNSPLHF
>TRBV5-1|TRBJ1-1|once|TRBD1
TGCGCCAGCAGCTTCGAACCGGGACAGCACACTGAAGCTTTCTTT
CASSFEPGQHTEAFF
>TRBV27|TRBJ2-7|-|TRBD2
TGTGCCAGCAGTTTATCCTTCGGGGGGGCCTTCTACGAGCAGTACTTC
CASSLSFGGAFYEQYF
>TRBV5-4|TRBJ2-5|-|TRBD1
TGTGCCAGCAGCTTCCGACAGGGTAGGGAGACCCAGTACTTC
CASSFRQGRETQYF
>TRBV24-1|TRBJ2-1|-|TRBD1
TGTGCCACCAGTGAACCTGGGACAGGCAATGAGCAGTTCTTC
CATSEPGTGNEQFF
>TRBV5-1|TRBJ2-4|-|TRBD1
TGCGCCAGCAGCTTGGGGACAGGGACCAAAAACATTCAGTACTTC
CASSLGTGTKNIQYF
>TRBV20-1|TRBJ1-1|-|-
TGCAGTGCTAGGAGGGGTCGCGGAACTGAAGCTTTCTTT
CSARRGRGTEAFF
>TRBV15|TRBJ2-3|-|-
TGTGCCACCAGCAGTTTGCGTGGGGAAATCACAGATACGCAGTATTTT
CATSSLRGEITDTQYF
>TRBV20-1|TRBJ2-7|-|TRBD1
TGCAGTGCCTGGACAGGGGACGTCTACGAGCAGTACTTC
CSAWTGDVYEQYF
>TRBV25-1|TRBJ1-1|-|-
TGTGCCAGCAGTGAATTCAGGGACACTGAAGCTTTCTTT
CASSEFRDTEAFF
>TRBV2|TRBJ1-2|once|-
TGTGCCAGCAGTTTGGACAGTCCTGGCTACACCTTC
CASSLDSPGYTF